This TCR beta chain is drawn from a study of beta chain features in type 1 diabetes (dated by TCRdb to the late 2010s). With regard to the full study: Mean age, gender distribution, total cell number and subset yield did not differ between patients and healthy donors. Across all samples, around 99 million sorted cells were examined, and cell number per subset correlated strongly with RNA yield. The study compared the TCRB repertoires of sorted circulating CD4+ T cell subsets in recently diagnosed type 1 diabetes patients with those in matched healthy donors. Regulatory and stem cell-like memory subsets were isolated from only 8 patients and about 8 healthy donors, whereas naive and central memory subsets came from all 30 or so donors.

From each donor, a single peripheral blood sample of approximately 0.11 L on average was drawn into heparinised tubes. A BD FACSAria II and a panel including CD45RO, CCR7, CD25, CD127, CD95 and CD27 were used to sort naive, central memory, regulatory and stem cell-like memory CD4+ T cells. Purity was above 95% for every sorted population. Right away, PBMCs were isolated by Lymphoprep density gradient centrifugation and were stained directly, with no culture step. Samples were stained and sorted in pairs, with one healthy donor and one patient per experiment, so that batch effects were minimized. To note about this clone: Its recognized antigen is unknown. Within one base of it there is no much larger clone, and no base qualities were kept.

CDR1 and CDR2 were assigned from the germline V gene as LGHNA and YSLEER. The CDR3 sequence holds 15 residues, the cysteine and phenylalanine included. The kept DNA is CDR3 alone, 45 bases in frame from the first base. V and J lose 3 bases and 4 bases, and a span of 14 bases separates them. The paper's findings and limits, for the study overall: Because small numbers of individuals were included in the HLA sub-analyses, any influence of HLA type on TCRB rearrangement was left unresolved. Naive, central memory and regulatory TCRB repertoires appeared to be more similar among patients than among healthy donors. In all four CD4+ subsets, TCRB CDR3 length was moderately but significantly shorter in type 1 diabetes patients. Shorter templates might have been favored by PCR, but patient and control samples were amplified and corrected together, so both groups would have been affected equally by any skew. At VDJ recombination sites, type 1 diabetes patients had fewer insertions and more deleted nucleotides, which implies abnormalities in thymic rearrangement. Because cDNA was sequenced instead of genomic DNA, activated cells with high expression could be over-represented, although the groups did not differ in activation or CD3 levels.

The entire isolated RNA was reverse transcribed using the High Capacity cDNA Reverse Transcription Kit, and thus expressed TCRB transcripts were sequenced. Naive, central memory and regulatory T cell samples underwent deep immunoSEQ sequencing, averaging around 4 million total reads per sample. Sorted cells were lysed in RLT buffer, and RNA was extracted using DNase-treated RNeasy Micro or Mini kits according to cell number. Each cell subset was processed on its own to prevent cross-contamination, while patient and healthy donor samples were processed together. Using the immunoSEQ multiplex PCR, TCRB sequences were amplified from cDNA into 87-bp fragments spanning the CDR3 region. Amplicons were sequenced on the Illumina HiSeq platform. As for the original processing: Synthetic template baselines were used to correct PCR bias computationally, reads within Hamming distance 2 were collapsed together, and singletons that could not be merged were discarded. By aligning reads against IMGT, V, D and J genes, CDR3 length, and insertions or deletions at six rearrangement sites were assigned. Within each subset, clonotype counts were normalized to the number of sorted cells before true diversity and Gini coefficients were calculated with the tcR R package. The overlap coefficient, calculated on TCRB nucleotide sequences, was used to quantify repertoire sharing. As a proxy for the pre-selection repertoire, out-of-frame TCRB sequences from naive cells were analyzed. TCRdb stores this immuneACCESS table with in-frame sequences only. Part of the clones is absent; in the studies checked, under half of the shortfall reflects unresolved V genes, and no reason is known for the rest. V and J calls and clone size are given by that table; D and trimming were obtained from the DNA. The sample records a few hundred thousand clones, 10% to 15% of which are singletons. 0.01% of the sample rests with the top ten.

The V and J segments used are TRBV4-3 and TRBJ2-3, with the D gene too uncertain to name. The source of this sequence is a woman aged 18 to 35 with type 1 diabetes. Sequencing was carried out using naive CD4+ T cells from blood. Sample cell subset or site, as interpreted from the label and publication: true naive CD4+ T cells. The base sequence is TGCGCCAGCAGCCAGACATGGCAGGTTGCAGATACGCAGTATTTT. Translated, it gives CASSQTWQVADTQYF.